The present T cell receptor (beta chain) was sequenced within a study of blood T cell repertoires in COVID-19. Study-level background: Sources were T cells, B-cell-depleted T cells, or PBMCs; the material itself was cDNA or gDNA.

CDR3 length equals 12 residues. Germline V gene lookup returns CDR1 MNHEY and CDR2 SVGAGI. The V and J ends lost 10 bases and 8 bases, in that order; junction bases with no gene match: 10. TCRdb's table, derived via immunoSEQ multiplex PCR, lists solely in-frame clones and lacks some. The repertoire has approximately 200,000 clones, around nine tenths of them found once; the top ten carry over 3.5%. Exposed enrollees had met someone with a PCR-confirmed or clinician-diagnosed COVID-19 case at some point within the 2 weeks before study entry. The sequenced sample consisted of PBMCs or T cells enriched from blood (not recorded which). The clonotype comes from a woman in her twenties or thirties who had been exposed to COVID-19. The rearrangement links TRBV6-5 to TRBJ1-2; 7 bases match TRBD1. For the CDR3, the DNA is TGTGCCACAGGAAGGGGGCTAGGCGGCTACACCTTC. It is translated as CATGRGLGGYTF.